This T cell receptor beta chain was found in a study of blood T cell repertoires in COVID-19. Only one count was recorded for this clone. As originally analysed: Estimated nucleated cell counts came from reference gene primer amplification. The repertoire was sequenced with immunoSEQ multiplex PCR; TCRdb's copy has only in-frame clones and lacks some. That table furnishes V, J and clone size, whereas the DNA furnished D and trimming. The profile shows roughly 190,000 clones, around 83% of them singletons. This CDR3 spans 15 amino acids. V was trimmed by 0 bases and J by 2 bases, leaving 9 bases between them. Germline loops: CDR1 SGDLS, CDR2 YYNGEE.

The rearrangement joins TRBV9 to TRBJ2-1; D might be TRBD1 (5 bases). The sequencing sample was made of peripheral blood. The TCR sequence derives from a woman aged 80 or older in a cohort sampled during active or convalescent COVID-19. The DNA for the CDR3 is TGTGCCAGCAGCGTAGAAGCAGGGACCTACAATGAGCAGTTCTTC. Amino acids: CASSVEAGTYNEQFF.